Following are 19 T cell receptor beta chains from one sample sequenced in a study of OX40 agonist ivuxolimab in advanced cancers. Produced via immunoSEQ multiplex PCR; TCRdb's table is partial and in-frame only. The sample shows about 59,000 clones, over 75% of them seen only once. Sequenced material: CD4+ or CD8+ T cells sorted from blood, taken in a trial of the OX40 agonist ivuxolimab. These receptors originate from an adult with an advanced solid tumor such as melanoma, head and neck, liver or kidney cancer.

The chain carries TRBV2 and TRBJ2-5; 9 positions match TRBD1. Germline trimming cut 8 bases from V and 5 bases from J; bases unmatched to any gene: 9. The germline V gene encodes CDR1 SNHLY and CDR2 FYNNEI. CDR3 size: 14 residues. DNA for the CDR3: TGTGCCAGCGTAGATGGGACAGGGAAGGAGACCCAGTACTTC. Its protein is CASVDGTGKETQYF.

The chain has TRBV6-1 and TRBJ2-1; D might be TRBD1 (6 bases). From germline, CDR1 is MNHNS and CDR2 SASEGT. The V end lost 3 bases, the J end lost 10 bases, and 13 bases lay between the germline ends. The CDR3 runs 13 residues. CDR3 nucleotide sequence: TGTGCCAGCAGTGAGACAGGTGAGGTCGAGCAGTTCTTC. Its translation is CASSETGEVEQFF.

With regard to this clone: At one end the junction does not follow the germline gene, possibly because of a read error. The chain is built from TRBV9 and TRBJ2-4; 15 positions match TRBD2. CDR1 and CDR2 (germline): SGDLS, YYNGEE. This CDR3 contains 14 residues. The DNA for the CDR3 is TGTGCCAGCAGCCTTACCGGGACTAGCGGGAGGTCCCACTTC. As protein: CASSLTGTSGRSHF.

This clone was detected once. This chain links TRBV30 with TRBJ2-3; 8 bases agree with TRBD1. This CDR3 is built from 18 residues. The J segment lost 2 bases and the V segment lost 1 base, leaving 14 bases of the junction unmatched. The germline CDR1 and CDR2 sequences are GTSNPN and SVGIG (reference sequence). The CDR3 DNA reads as TGTGCCTGGAGTGGAAGTTTAAACAGGGGGATAGTCACAGATACGCAGTATTTT. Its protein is CAWSGSLNRGIVTDTQYF.

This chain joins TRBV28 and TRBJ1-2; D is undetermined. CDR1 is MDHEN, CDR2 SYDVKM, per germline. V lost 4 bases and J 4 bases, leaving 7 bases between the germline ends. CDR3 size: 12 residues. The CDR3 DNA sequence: TGTGCCAGCAGTTCAGGACTCTATGGCTACACCTTC. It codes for CASSSGLYGYTF.

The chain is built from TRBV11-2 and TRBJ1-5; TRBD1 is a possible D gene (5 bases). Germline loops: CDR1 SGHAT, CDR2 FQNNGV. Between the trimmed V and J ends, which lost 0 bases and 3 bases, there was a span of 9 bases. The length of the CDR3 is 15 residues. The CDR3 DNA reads TGTGCCAGCAGCTTAGATGGGGGGGACAATCAGCCCCAGCATTTT. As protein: CASSLDGGDNQPQHF. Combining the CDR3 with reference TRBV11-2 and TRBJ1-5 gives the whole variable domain EAGVAQSPRYKIIEKRQSVAFWCNPISGHATLYWYQQILGQGPKLLIQFQNNGVVDDSQLPKDRFSAERLKGVDSTLKIQPAKLEDSAVYLCASSLDGGDNQPQHFGDGTRLSIL.

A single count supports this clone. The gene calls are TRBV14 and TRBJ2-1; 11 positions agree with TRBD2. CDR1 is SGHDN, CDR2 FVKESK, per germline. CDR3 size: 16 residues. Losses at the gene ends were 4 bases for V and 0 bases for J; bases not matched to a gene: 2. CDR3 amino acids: CASSPSGRHSYNEQFF. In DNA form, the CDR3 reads TGTGCCAGCAGCCCTAGCGGGAGGCACTCCTACAATGAGCAGTTCTTC. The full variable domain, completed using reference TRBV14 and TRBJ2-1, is EAGVTQFPSHSVIEKGQTVTLRCDPISGHDNLYWYRRVMGKEIKFLLHFVKESKQDESGMPNNRFLAERTGGTYSTLKVQPAELEDSGVYFCASSPSGRHSYNEQFFGPGTRLTVL.

CDR3 region: CASESRGTKNIQYF. CDR3 DNA sequence: TGTGCCAGCGAGTCCCGAGGGACCAAAAACATTCAGTACTTC. J is TRBJ2-4 and V is TRBV27, with D perhaps matching TRBD2 (5 bases). The CDR3 runs 14 residues. CDR1 is MNHEY, CDR2 SMNVEV, per germline (reference sequence). Trimming took off 8 bases at V and 2 bases at J, with 13 bases between the two ends.

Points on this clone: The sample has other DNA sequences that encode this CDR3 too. As DNA, the CDR3 is TGTGCCAGCAGCTTAACGGAGGTTCAGCCCCAGCATTTT. This sequence encodes CASSLTEVQPQHF. The V call is TRBV11-2, the J call TRBJ1-5; D unresolved. This CDR3 is built from 13 residues. Germline assignment: CDR1 SGHAT and CDR2 FQNNGV. Trimming shortened V by 2 bases and J by 6 bases, and 8 bases separated the two germline ends.

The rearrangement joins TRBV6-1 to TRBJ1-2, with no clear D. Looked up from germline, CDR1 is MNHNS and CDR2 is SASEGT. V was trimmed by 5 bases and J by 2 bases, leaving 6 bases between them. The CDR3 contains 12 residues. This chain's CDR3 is CASSFTNYGYTF. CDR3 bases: TGTGCCAGCAGTTTCACGAACTATGGCTACACCTTC.

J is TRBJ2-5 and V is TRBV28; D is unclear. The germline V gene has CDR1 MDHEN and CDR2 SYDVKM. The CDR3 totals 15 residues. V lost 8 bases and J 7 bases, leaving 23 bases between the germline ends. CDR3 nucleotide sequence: TGTGCCAGCCGTACCCCCAGTCGGGCGGTTGGGACCCAGTACTTC. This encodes CASRTPSRAVGTQYF.

The CDR3 protein is CASSLVASGATKHNEQFF. CDR3 sequence (DNA): TGTGCCAGCAGTTTAGTGGCTAGCGGGGCCACCAAGCACAATGAGCAGTTCTTC. This chain uses TRBV27 with TRBJ2-1; 9 bases match TRBD2. CDR3 length equals 18 residues. Trimming cost V 2 bases and J 5 bases; bases outside gene matches: 13. Germline V gives CDR1 MNHEY, CDR2 SMNVEV (reference sequence).

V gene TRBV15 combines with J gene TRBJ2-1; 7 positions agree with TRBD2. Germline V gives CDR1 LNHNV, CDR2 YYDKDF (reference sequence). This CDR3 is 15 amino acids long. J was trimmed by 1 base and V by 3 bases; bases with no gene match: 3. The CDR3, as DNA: TGTGCCACCAGCAGGACGGGAGGATCCTACAATGAGCAGTTCTTC. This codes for CATSRTGGSYNEQFF.

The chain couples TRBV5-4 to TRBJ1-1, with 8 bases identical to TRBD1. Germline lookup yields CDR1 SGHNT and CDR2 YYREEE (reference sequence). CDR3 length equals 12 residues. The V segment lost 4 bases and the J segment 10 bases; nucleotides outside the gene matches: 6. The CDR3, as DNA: TGTGCCAGCAGCGGACAGGGTGGGGCAGCTTTCTTT. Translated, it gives CASSGQGGAAFF.

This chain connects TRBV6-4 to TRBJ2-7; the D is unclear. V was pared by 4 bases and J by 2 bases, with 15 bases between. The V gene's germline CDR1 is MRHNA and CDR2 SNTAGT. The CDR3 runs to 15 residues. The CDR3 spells CASSASRLLAYEQYF. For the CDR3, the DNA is TGTGCCAGCAGTGCTTCAAGACTTTTGGCCTACGAGCAGTACTTC.

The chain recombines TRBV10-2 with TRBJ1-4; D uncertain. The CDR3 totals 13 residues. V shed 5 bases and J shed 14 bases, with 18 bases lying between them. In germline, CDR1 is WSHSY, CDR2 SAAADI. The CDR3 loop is CASSFTTLGHLFF. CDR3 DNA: TGCGCCAGCAGTTTTACGACCCTGGGTCATCTGTTTTTT.

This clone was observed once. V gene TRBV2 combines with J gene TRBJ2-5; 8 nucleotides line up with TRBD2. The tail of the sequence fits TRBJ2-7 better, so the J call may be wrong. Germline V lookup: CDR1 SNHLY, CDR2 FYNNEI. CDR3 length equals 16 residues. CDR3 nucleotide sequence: TGTGCCAGCAGTAAAGGGGCTAGCGGGCTAAGCTACGAGCAGTACTTC. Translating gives CASSKGASGLSYEQYF.

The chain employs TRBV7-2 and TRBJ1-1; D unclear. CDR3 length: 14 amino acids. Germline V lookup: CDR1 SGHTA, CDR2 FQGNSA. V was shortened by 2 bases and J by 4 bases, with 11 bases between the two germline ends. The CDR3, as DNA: TGTGCCAGCAGCTTAAGAGCGGCCGTCACTGAAGCTTTCTTT. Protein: CASSLRAAVTEAFF.

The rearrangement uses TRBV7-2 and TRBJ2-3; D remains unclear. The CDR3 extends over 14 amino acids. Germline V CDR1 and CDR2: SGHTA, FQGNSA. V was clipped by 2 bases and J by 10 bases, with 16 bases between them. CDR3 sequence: CASSLRRSLEAQYF. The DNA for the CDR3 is TGTGCCAGCAGCTTAAGGCGGTCCCTAGAGGCGCAGTATTTT.